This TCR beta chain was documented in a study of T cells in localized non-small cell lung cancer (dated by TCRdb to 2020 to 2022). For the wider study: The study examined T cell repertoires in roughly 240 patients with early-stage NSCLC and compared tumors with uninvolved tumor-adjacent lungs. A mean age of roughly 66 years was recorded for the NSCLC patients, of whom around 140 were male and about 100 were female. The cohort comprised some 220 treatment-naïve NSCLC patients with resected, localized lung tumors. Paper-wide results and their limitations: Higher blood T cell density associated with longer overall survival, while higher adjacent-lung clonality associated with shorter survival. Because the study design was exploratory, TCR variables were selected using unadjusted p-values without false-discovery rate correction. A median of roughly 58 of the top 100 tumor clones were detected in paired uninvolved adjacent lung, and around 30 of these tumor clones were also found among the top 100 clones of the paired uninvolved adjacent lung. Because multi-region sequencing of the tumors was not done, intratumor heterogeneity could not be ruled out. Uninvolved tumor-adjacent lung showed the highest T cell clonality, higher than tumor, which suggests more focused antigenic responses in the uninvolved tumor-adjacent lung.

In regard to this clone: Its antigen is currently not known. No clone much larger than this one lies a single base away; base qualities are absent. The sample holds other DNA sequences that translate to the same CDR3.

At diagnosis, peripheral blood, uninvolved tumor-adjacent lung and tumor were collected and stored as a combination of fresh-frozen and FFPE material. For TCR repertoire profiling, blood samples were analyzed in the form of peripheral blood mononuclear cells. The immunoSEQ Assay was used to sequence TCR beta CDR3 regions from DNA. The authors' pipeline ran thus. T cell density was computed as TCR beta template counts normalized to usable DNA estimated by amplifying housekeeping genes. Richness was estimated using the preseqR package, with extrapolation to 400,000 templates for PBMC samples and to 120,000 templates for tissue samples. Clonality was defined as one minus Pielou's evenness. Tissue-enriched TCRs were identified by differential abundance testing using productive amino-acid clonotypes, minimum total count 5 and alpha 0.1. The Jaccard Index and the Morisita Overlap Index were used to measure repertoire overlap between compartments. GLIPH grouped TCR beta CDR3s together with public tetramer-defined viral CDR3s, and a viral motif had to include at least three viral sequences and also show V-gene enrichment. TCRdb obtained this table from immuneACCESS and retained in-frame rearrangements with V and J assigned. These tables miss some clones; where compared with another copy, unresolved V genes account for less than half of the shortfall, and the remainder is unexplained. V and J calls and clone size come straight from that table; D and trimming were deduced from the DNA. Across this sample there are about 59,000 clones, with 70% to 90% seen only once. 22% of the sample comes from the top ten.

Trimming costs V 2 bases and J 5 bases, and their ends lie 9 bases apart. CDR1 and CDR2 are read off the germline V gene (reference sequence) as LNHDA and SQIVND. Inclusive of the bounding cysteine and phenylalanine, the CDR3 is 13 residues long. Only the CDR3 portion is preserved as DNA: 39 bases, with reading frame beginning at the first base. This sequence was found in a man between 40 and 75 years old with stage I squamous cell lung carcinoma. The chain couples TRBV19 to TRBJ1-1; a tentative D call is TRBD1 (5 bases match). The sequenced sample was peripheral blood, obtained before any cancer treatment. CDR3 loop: CASSIQGGTEAFF. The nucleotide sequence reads TGTGCCAGTAGTATACAGGGTGGAACTGAAGCTTTCTTT. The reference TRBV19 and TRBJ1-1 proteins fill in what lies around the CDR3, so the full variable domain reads DGGITQSPKYLFRKEGQNVTLSCEQNLNHDAMYWYRQDPGQGLRLIYYSQIVNDFQKGDIAEGYSVSREKKESFPLTVTSAQKNPTAFYLCASSIQGGTEAFFGQGTRLTVV.